The next 10 T cell receptor beta chains were all read from a single sample in a study of T-cell memory formation after mild COVID-19. MiXCR, applied by TCRdb to the 5' RACE reads, yields one record per CDR3 protein. This sample has just under 150,000 distinct CDR3 sequences, with roughly 6.3% found just once. The sequencing sample was made of PBMCs or a T cell subset sorted from them (not recorded which). These receptors all come from an adult woman who had mild COVID-19 (a few samples of this study predate the infection). Cell type and time point are not known.

The chain has TRBV10-3 and TRBJ2-5; D possibly corresponds to TRBD1 (6 bases). With 4 bases removed from V and 2 bases from J, the gap between germline ends came to 11 bases. CDR3 length equals 14 residues. Germline V gene lookup returns CDR1 ENHRY and CDR2 SYGVKD. CDR3 in amino acids: CAISVDDRQETQYF. CDR3 bases: TGTGCCATCAGTGTGGACGACAGGCAAGAGACCCAGTACTTC.

This clonotype was counted a few times. The V call is TRBV9, the J call TRBJ2-2; D remains ambiguous. Germline loops: CDR1 SGDLS, CDR2 YYNGEE. V was pared by 4 bases and J by 2 bases, with 9 bases between. The CDR3 runs 14 residues. The chain's CDR3 is CASSPQPNTGELFF. The CDR3 DNA follows: TGTGCCAGCAGCCCACAGCCCAACACCGGGGAGCTGTTTTTT.

This clonotype showed up many times. CDR3 residues: CASSPPMYLETQYF. CDR3 coding DNA: TGTGCCAGCTCACCACCGATGTACCTCGAGACCCAGTACTTC. V usage is TRBV18 and J usage is TRBJ2-5; no reliable D call. The V gene lost 0 bases and the J gene lost 5 bases, with 10 bases spanning the gap. Germline assignment: CDR1 KGHSH and CDR2 LQKENI. The CDR3 consists of 14 residues.

This clonotype was seen repeatedly, ten times or more. The chain couples TRBV4-3 to TRBJ1-2, with D perhaps matching TRBD1 (6 bases). Germline loops: CDR1 LGHNA, CDR2 YSLEER. This CDR3 has 14 amino acids. V lost 3 bases to trimming and J lost 0 bases, with 8 bases between them. The CDR3 DNA reads as TGCGCCAGCAGCCAGGACAGAGCTAACTATGGCTACACCTTC. This encodes CASSQDRANYGYTF.

This clonotype was counted only a few times. This chain connects TRBV4-1 to TRBJ2-5, with TRBD1 matching over 9 bases. J gave up 5 bases and V 0 bases, and 1 base lay outside the gene matches. Per germline, CDR1 MGHRA and CDR2 YSYEKL. The CDR3 consists of 14 residues. This chain's CDR3 is CASSQEQGAETQYF. Here the CDR3 DNA reads TGCGCCAGCAGCCAAGAACAGGGGGCCGAGACCCAGTACTTC.

The table lists this clonotype with many counts. The chain joins TRBV5-1 to TRBJ2-1; 7 nucleotides line up with TRBD2. Looked up from germline, CDR1 is SGHRS and CDR2 is YFSETQ. Trimming at V came to 2 bases and at J to 4 bases, leaving 6 bases not matched to a gene. CDR3 size: 15 residues. Here the CDR3 reads CASSFLAGEYNEQFF. The DNA of the CDR3 is TGCGCCAGCAGCTTTTTAGCGGGCGAATACAATGAGCAGTTCTTC. Together with reference TRBV5-1 and TRBJ2-1, the CDR3 gives the full variable domain: KAGVTQTPRYLIKTRGQQVTLSCSPISGHRSVSWYQQTPGQGLQFLFEYFSETQRNKGNFPGRFSGRQFSNSRSEMNVSTLELGDSALYLCASSFLAGEYNEQFFGPGTRLTVL.

This clonotype was seen only a few times. This sequence joins TRBV3-1 and TRBJ2-3, with TRBD2 identical over 8 bases. In germline, CDR1 is LGHDT, CDR2 YNNKEL (reference sequence). Trimming removed 0 bases from V and 4 bases from J; junction bases left unmatched: 0. This CDR3 has 14 residues. As DNA, the CDR3 is TGTGCCAGCAGCCAAGAGCGGGGGGCAGATACGCAGTATTTT. Encoded protein: CASSQERGADTQYF.

The chain employs TRBV18 and TRBJ1-1; 7 nucleotides match TRBD1. V shed 4 bases, J shed 2 bases, and the junction held 4 bases outside the gene matches. The length of the CDR3 is 14 residues. Germline CDR1 KGHSH, CDR2 LQKENI. In nucleotides, the CDR3 is TGTGCCAGCTCACGCGACAGGGATAACACTGAAGCTTTCTTT. Amino acid sequence: CASSRDRDNTEAFF.

This clonotype was detected many times. The rearrangement links TRBV7-2 to TRBJ2-7, with 11 positions matching TRBD2. The CDR3 is made up of 15 amino acids. Per germline, CDR1 SGHTA and CDR2 FQGNSA. V lost 4 bases to trimming and J lost 0 bases; unmatched junction nucleotides: 2. CDR3 sequence (DNA): TGTGCCAGCAGCTCTACTAGCGGGAGCTCCTACGAGCAGTACTTC. It yields the protein CASSSTSGSSYEQYF.

This clonotype has just a few counts. The rearrangement links TRBV19 to TRBJ1-1; D call uncertain. Between the trimmed V and J ends, which lost 2 bases and 7 bases, there was a span of 8 bases. From germline, CDR1 is LNHDA and CDR2 SQIVND (reference sequence). The CDR3 runs 12 residues. The CDR3 DNA is TGTGCCAGTAGTATAAGGGAGGGTGAAGCTTTCTTT. Protein product: CASSIREGEAFF.